This TCR beta chain derives from a study of cytomegalovirus exposure and HLA in healthy donors. The V gene's germline CDR1 is MNHNS and CDR2 SASEGT. This CDR3 region has 14 residues. V dropped 4 bases and J dropped 5; count of bases not matched to a gene: 7. TCRdb's table, derived via immunoSEQ multiplex PCR, lists solely in-frame clones and lacks some. The sample contains some 70,000 clones, approximately 90% of which appear only once. The receptor was isolated from a young woman in good health and CMV-seronegative. Sequenced input: PBMCs. The V and J genes are TRBV6-1 and TRBJ2-5, with TRBD1 matching over 7 bases. The CDR3 here is CASSGYRGRETQYF. The CDR3 nucleotides read TGTGCCAGCAGTGGGTACAGGGGTCGGGAGACCCAGTACTTC.